The 2 T cell receptor beta chains reported below all come from one sample, sequenced in a study of early T cells in non-severe SARS-CoV-2 infection. TCRdb analysed the 5' RACE reads with MiXCR anew, one entry per CDR3 protein. The profile covers tens of thousands of distinct CDR3 sequences, with around 5% appearing a single time and around 4.5% taken by the ten largest. The material sequenced was whole blood. The origin of the receptors is an adult who was a healthcare worker with PCR-confirmed SARS-CoV-2 infection or an uninfected control (not recorded which).

This clonotype was observed at least ten times. The chain recombines TRBV20-1 with TRBJ2-7; D tentatively reads TRBD1 or TRBD2 (5 bases each). The germline V gene has CDR1 DFQATT and CDR2 SNEGSKA (reference sequence). With 3 bases removed from V and 7 bases from J, the gap between germline ends came to 13 bases. The length of the CDR3 is 12 residues. Here the CDR3 reads CSARGRPSEQYF. Written as DNA, the CDR3 is TGCAGTGCTAGGGGACGGCCGTCGGAGCAGTACTTC.

This clonotype occurred a few times. DNA of the CDR3: TGTGCCAGCAGCTTAGGCCCCAGGTACACCGGGGAGCTGTTTTTT. Translated: CASSLGPRYTGELFF. The chain has TRBV11-2 and TRBJ2-2, with D unclear. With 1 base removed from V and 3 bases from J, the gap between germline ends came to 9 bases. The germline gives CDR1 SGHAT, CDR2 FQNNGV. This CDR3 spans 15 amino acids.